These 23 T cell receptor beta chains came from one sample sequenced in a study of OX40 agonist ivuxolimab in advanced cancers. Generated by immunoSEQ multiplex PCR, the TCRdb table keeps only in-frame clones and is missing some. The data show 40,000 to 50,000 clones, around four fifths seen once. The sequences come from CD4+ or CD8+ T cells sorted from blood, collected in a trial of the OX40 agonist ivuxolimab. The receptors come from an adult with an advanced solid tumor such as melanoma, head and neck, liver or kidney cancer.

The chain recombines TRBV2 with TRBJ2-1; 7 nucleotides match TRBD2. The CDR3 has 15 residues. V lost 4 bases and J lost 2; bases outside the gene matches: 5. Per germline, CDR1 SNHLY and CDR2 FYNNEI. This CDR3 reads CASSVSGTAYNEQFF. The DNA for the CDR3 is TGTGCCAGCAGTGTAAGCGGGACCGCCTACAATGAGCAGTTCTTC.

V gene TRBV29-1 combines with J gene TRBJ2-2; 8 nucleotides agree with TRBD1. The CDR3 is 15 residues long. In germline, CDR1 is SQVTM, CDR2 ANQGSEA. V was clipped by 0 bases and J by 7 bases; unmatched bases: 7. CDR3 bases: TGCAGCGTTGAAGATCGAGACAGGGGTAACGGGGAGCTGTTTTTT. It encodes CSVEDRDRGNGELFF.

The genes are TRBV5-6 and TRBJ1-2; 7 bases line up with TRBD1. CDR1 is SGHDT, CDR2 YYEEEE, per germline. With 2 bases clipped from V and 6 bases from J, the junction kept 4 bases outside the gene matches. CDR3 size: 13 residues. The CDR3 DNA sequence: TGTGCCAGCAGCTTCGCAGGGGGACATGGCTACACCTTC. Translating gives CASSFAGGHGYTF. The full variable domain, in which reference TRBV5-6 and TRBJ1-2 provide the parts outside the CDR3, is DAGVTQSPTHLIKTRGQQVTLRCSPKSGHDTVSWYQQALGQGPQFIFQYYEEEERQRGNFPDRFSGHQFPNYSSELNVNALLLGDSALYLCASSFAGGHGYTFGSGTRLTVV.

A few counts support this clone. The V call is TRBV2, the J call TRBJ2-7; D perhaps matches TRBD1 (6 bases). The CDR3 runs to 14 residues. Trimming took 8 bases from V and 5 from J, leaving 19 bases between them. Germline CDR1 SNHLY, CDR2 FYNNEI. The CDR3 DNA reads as TGTGCCAGCCGGGACAACTCGAATTCCCACGAGCAGTACTTC. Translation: CASRDNSNSHEQYF. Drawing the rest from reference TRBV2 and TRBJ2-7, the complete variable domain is EPEVTQTPSHQVTQMGQEVILRCVPISNHLYFYWYRQILGQKVEFLVSFYNNEISEKSEIFDDQFSVERPDGSNFTLKIRSTKLEDSAMYFCASRDNSNSHEQYFGPGTRLTVT.

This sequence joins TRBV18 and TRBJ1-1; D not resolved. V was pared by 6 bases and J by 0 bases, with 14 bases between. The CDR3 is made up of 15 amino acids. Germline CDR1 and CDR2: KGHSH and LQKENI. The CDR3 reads CASSRPSRMNTEAFF. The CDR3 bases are TGTGCCAGCTCTCGGCCTAGCCGAATGAACACTGAAGCTTTCTTT.

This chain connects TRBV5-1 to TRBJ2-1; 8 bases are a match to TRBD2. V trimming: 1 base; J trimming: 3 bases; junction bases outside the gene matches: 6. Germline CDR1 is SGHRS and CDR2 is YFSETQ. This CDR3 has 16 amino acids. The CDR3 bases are TGCGCCAGCAGCTTGCCACTAGCGGCACTCTACAATGAGCAGTTCTTC. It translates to CASSLPLAALYNEQFF.

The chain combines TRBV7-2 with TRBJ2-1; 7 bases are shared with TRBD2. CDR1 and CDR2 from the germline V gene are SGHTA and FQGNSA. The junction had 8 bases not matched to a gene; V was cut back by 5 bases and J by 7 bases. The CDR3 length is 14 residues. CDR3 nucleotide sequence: TGTGCCAGCAGCACCTACGGGACTAAGAATGAGCAGTTCTTC. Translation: CASSTYGTKNEQFF. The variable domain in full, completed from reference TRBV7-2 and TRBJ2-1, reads GAGVSQSPSNKVTEKGKDVELRCDPISGHTALYWYRQSLGQGLEFLIYFQGNSAPDKSGLPSDRFSAERTGGSVSTLTIQRTQQEDSAVYLCASSTYGTKNEQFFGPGTRLTVL.

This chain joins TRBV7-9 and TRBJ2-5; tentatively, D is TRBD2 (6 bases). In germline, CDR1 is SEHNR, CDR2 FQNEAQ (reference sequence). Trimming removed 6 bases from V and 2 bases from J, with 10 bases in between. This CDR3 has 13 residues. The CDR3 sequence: CASRRDSQETQYF. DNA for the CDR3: TGTGCCAGCAGGCGGGACTCTCAAGAGACCCAGTACTTC.

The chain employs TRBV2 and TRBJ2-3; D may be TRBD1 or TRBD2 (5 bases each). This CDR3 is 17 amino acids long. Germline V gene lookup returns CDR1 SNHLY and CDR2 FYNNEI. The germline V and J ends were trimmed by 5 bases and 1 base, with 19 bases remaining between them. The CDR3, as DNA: TGTGCCAGCAGTACAAACCGGGGACGGACGGGCACAGATACGCAGTATTTT. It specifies CASSTNRGRTGTDTQYF.

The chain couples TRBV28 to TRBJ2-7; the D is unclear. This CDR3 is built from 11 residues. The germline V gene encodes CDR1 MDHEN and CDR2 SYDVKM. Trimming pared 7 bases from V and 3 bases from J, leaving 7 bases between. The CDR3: CASTDRYEQYF. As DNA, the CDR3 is TGTGCCAGCACGGACCGCTACGAGCAGTACTTC. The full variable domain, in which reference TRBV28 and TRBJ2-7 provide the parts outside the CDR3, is DVKVTQSSRYLVKRTGEKVFLECVQDMDHENMFWYRQDPGLGLRLIYFSYDVKMKEKGDIPEGYSVSREKKERFSLILESASTNQTSMYLCASTDRYEQYFGPGTRLTVT.

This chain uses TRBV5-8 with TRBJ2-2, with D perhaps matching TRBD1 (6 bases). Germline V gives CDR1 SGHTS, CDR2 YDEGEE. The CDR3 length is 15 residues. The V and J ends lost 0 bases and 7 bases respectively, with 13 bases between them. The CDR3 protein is CASSLVGGTIGELFF. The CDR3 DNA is TGTGCCAGCAGCTTGGTAGGGGGTACGATCGGGGAGCTGTTTTTT.

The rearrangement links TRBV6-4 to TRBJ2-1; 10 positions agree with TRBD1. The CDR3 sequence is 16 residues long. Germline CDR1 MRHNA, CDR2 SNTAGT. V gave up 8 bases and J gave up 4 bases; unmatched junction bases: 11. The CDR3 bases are TGTGCCAGCTACGACCAGGACAGGGGGTCATACAATGAGCAGTTCTTC. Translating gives CASYDQDRGSYNEQFF.

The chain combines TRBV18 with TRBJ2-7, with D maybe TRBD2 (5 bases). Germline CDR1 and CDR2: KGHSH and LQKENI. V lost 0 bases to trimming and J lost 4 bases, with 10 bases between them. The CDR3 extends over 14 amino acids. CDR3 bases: TGTGCCAGCTCACCACCGATAGGACTGTACGAGCAGTACTTC. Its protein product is CASSPPIGLYEQYF.

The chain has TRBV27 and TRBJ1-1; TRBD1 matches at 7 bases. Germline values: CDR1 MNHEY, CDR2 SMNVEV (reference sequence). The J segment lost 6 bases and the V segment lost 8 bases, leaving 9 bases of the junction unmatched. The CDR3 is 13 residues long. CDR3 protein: CASGYRGDPEAFF. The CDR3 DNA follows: TGTGCCAGCGGCTACAGGGGCGACCCTGAAGCTTTCTTT.

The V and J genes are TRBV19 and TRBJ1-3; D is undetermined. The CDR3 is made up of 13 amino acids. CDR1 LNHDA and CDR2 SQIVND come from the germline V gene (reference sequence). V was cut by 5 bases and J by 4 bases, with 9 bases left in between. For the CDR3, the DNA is TGTGCCAGTAGTTCCACGCTGGGAAACACCATATATTTT. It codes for CASSSTLGNTIYF.

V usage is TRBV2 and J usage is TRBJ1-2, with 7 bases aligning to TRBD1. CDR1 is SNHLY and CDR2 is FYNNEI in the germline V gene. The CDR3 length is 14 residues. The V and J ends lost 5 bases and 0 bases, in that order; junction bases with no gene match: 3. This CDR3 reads CASSPGGSNYGYTF. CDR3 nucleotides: TGTGCCAGCAGTCCAGGGGGGTCTAACTATGGCTACACCTTC. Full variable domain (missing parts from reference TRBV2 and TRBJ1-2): EPEVTQTPSHQVTQMGQEVILRCVPISNHLYFYWYRQILGQKVEFLVSFYNNEISEKSEIFDDQFSVERPDGSNFTLKIRSTKLEDSAMYFCASSPGGSNYGYTFGSGTRLTVV.

Here the CDR3 reads CAWSVEGAGSETQYF. The CDR3, as DNA: TGTGCCTGGAGTGTAGAGGGGGCCGGTTCGGAGACCCAGTACTTC. This chain uses TRBV30 with TRBJ2-5; 7 bases agree with TRBD1. The CDR3 spans 15 residues. Losses at the gene ends were 0 bases for V and 5 bases for J; bases not matched to a gene: 9. Germline V gene lookup returns CDR1 GTSNPN and CDR2 SVGIG (reference sequence).

The CDR3 DNA sequence: TGTGCCAGTAGTAACAGGGTTTTAAATGAAAAACTGTTTTTT. Its protein is CASSNRVLNEKLFF. This chain connects TRBV19 to TRBJ1-4; maybe TRBD1 (6 bases). The V end was cut by 4 bases, the J end by 5 bases, with 11 bases between. Germline V CDR1 and CDR2: LNHDA, SQIVND (reference sequence). This CDR3 spans 14 amino acids.

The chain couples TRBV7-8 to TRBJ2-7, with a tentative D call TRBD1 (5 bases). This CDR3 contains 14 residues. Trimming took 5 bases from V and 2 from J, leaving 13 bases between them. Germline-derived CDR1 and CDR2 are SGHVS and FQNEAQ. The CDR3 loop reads CASSAETDTYEQYF. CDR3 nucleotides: TGTGCCAGCAGCGCCGAGACAGATACCTACGAGCAGTACTTC.

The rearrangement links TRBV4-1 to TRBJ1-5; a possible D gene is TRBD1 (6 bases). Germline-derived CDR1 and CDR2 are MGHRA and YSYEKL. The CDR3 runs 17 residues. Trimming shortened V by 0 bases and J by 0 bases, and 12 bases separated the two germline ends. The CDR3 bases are TGCGCCAGCAGCCAAGAATGGGACACGCATAGCAATCAGCCCCAGCATTTT. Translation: CASSQEWDTHSNQPQHF.

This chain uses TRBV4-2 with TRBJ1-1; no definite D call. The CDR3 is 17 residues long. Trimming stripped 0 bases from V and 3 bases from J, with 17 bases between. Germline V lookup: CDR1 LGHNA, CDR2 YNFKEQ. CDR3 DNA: TGTGCCAGCAGCCAAGAGGGTTATCGGACTGGGGACACTGAAGCTTTCTTT. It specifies CASSQEGYRTGDTEAFF.

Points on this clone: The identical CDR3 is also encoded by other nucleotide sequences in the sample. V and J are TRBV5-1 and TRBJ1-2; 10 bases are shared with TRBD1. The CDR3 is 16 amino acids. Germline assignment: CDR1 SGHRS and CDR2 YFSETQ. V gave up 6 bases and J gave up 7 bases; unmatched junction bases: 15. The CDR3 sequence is CASTLGGDRGRGGYTF. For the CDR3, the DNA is TGCGCCAGCACCCTTGGAGGGGACAGGGGTCGGGGTGGCTACACCTTC.

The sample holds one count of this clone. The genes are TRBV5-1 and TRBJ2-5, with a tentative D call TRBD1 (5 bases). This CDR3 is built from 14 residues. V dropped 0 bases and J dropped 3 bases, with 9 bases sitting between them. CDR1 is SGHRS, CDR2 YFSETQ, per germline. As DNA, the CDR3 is TGCGCCAGCAGCTTGGGGGCAGGGAAAGAGACCCAGTACTTC. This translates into CASSLGAGKETQYF.